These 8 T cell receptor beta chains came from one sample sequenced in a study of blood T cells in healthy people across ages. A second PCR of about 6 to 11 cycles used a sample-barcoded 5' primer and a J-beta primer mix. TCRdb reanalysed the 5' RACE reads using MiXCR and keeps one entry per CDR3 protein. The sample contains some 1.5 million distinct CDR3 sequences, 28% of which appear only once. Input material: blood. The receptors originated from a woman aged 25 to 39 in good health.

The CDR3 region has the DNA TGCAGCGTTGCCCGGGACGGGTCGAAAGAGACCCAGTACTTC. It encodes CSVARDGSKETQYF. The genes are TRBV29-1 and TRBJ2-5, with D possibly being TRBD1 or TRBD2 (5 bases each). Germline V gene data show CDR1 as SQVTM and CDR2 as ANQGSEA. The CDR3 is made up of 14 amino acids. The V end lost 4 bases, the J end lost 3 bases, and 15 bases lay between the germline ends.

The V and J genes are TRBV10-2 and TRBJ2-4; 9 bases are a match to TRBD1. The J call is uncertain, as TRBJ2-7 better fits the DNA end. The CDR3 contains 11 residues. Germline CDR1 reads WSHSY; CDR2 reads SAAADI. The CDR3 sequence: CASGTGNEQYF. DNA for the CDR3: TGCGCCAGCGGGACAGGGAACGAGCAGTACTTC.

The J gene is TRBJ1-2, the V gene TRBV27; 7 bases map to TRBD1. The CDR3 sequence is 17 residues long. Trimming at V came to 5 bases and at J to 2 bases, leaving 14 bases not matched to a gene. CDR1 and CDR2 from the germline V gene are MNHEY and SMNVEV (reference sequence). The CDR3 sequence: CASSLQGMADTNYGYTF. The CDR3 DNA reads TGTGCCAGCAGTCTACAGGGGATGGCAGATACGAACTATGGCTACACCTTC.

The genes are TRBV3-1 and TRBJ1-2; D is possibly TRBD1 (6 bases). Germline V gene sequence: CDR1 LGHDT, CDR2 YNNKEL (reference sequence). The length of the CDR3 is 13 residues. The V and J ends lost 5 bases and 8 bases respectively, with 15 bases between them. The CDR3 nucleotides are TGTGCCAGCAGCTATGGGTTTCAGGGGGGCTACACCTTC. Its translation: CASSYGFQGGYTF.

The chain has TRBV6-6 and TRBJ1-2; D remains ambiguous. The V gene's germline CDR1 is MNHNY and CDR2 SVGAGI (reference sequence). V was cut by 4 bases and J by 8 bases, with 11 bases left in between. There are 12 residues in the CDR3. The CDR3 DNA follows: TGTGCCAGCAGTTCCGAGGGTTGGGGCTACACCTTC. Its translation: CASSSEGWGYTF.

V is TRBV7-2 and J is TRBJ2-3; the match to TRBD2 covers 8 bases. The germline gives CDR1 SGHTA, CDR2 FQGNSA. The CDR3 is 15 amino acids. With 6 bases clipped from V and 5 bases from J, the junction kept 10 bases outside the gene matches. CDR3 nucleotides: TGTGCCAGCAGTTTCGCGGGGGGCCATAGAGATACGCAGTATTTT. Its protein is CASSFAGGHRDTQYF.

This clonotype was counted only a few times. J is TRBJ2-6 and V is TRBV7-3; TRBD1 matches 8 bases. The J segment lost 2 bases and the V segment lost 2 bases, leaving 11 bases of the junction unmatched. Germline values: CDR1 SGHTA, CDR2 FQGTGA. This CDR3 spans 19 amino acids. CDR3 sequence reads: CASSLFGGQDETGANVLTF. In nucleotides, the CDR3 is TGTGCCAGCAGCTTATTTGGGGGACAGGACGAAACTGGGGCCAACGTCCTGACTTTC.

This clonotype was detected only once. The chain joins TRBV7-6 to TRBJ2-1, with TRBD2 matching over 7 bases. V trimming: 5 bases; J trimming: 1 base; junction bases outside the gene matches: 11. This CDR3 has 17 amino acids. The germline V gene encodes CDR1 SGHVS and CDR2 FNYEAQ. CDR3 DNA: TGTGCCAGCAGCGCTCTGCCGGGGGGAAGGTCCTACAATGAGCAGTTCTTC. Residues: CASSALPGGRSYNEQFF.